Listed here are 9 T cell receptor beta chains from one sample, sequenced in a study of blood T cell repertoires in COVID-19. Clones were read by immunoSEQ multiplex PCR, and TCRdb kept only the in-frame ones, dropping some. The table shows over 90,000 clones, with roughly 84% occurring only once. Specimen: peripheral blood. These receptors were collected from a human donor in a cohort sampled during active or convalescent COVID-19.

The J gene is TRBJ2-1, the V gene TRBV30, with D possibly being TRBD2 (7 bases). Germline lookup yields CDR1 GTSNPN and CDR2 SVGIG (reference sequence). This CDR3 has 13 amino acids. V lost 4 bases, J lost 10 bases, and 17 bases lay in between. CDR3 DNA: TGTGCCTGGATATCTGGGGGGGGCTACGAGCAGTTCTTC. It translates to CAWISGGGYEQFF.

CDR3 nucleotide sequence: TGTGCCAGCAGCTCCGTGGTTGGGCATAATGAAAAACTGTTTTTT. Amino acids: CASSSVVGHNEKLFF. The chain joins TRBV5-5 to TRBJ1-4; D not certain. CDR1 and CDR2 (germline): SGHKS, YYEKEE (reference sequence). The ends were cut back, 3 bases at V and 4 bases at J, with 13 bases in the middle. The CDR3 is made up of 15 amino acids.

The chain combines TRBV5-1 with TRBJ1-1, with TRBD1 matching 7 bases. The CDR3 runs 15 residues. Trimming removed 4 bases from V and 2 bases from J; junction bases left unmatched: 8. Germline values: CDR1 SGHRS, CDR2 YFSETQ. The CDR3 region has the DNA TGCGCCAGCAGCACCCGGACAGGAACCAACACTGAAGCTTTCTTT. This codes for CASSTRTGTNTEAFF.

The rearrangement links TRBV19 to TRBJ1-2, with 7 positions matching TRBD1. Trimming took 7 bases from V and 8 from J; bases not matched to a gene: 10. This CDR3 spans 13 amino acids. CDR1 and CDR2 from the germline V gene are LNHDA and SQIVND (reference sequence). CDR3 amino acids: CASTLTGAGGYTF. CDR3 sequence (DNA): TGTGCCAGTACCCTCACAGGGGCGGGAGGCTACACCTTC.

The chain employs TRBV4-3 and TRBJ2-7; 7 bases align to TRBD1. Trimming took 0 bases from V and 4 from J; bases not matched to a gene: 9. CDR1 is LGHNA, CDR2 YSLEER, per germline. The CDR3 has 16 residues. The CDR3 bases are TGCGCCAGCAGCCAAGAAGTAAGGGGGCTTAGGTACGAGCAGTACTTC. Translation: CASSQEVRGLRYEQYF.

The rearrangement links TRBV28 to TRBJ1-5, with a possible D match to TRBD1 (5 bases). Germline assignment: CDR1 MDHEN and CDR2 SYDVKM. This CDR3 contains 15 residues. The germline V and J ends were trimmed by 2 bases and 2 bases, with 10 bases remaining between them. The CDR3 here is CASSLGQGGNQPQHF. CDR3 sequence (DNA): TGTGCCAGCAGTTTAGGGCAGGGTGGCAATCAGCCCCAGCATTTT. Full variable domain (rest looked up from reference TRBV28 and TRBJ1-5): DVKVTQSSRYLVKRTGEKVFLECVQDMDHENMFWYRQDPGLGLRLIYFSYDVKMKEKGDIPEGYSVSREKKERFSLILESASTNQTSMYLCASSLGQGGNQPQHFGDGTRLSIL.

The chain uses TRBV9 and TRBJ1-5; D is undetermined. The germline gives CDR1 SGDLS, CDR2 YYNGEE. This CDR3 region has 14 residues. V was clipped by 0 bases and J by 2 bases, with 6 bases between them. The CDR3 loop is CASSVEGGNQPQHF. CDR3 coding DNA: TGTGCCAGCAGCGTAGAAGGAGGCAATCAGCCCCAGCATTTT. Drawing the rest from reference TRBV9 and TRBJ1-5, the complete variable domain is DSGVTQTPKHLITATGQRVTLRCSPRSGDLSVYWYQQSLDQGLQFLIQYYNGEERAKGNILERFSAQQFPDLHSELNLSSLELGDSALYFCASSVEGGNQPQHFGDGTRLSIL.

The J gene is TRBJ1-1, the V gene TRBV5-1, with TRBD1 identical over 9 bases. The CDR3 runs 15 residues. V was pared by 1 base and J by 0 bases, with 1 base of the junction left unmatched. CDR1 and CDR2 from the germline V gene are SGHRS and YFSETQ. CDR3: CASSLRTGVNTEAFF. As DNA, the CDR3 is TGCGCCAGCAGCTTGAGGACAGGGGTGAACACTGAAGCTTTCTTT.

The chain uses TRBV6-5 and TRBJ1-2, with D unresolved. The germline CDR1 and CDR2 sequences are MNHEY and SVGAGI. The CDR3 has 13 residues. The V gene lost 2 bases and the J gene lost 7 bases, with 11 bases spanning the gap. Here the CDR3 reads CASSYEGLSGYTF. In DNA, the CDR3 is TGTGCCAGCAGTTACGAGGGTCTCTCTGGCTACACCTTC.